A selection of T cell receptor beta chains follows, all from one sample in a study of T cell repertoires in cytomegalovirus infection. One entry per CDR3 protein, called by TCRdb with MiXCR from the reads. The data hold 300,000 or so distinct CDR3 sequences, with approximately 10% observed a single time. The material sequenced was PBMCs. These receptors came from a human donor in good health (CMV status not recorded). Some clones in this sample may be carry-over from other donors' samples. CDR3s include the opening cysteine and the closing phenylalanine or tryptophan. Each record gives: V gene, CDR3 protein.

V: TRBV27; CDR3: CASSLSGLPSEQYF
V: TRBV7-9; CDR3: CASSATGFQETQYF
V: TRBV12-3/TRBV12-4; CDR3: CASSPLAGGPTDTQYF
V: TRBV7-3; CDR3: CASSLLAGPNTGELFF
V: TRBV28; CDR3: CASSRRWGGGSDTQYF
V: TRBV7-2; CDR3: CASSLGGEAGYTF
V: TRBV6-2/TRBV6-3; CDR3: CASSYTQGSVRIEAFF
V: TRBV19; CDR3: CASHYRGFWSGYTF
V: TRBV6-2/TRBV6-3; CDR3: CASSVTGTVQETQYF
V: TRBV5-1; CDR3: CASSPLRTGGEQFF
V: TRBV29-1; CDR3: CSAIEGASIQETQYF
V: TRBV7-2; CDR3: CASSFNKNIQYF
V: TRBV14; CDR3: CASSPGRRRGGHTGELFF
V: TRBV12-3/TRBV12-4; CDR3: CASSFLTRGRVTEAFF
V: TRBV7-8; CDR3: CASTLRDTQYF
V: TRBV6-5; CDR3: CASSYSGTGSYEQYF
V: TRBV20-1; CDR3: CSADGQENTYEQYF
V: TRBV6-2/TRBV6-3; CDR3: CASSRLRDREEKLFF
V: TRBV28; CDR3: CASSGPRARNYGYTF
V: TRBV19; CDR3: CASRNREANEKLCF
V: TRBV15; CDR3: CATSRDSSGGLRRQYF
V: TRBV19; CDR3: CASRETGQAGDTQYF
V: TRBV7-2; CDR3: CASSLGFGDTQYF
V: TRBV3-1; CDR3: CASNYGQGSSYNSPLHF
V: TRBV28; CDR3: CASSFQMPGEPYNEQFF
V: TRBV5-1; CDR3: CASSLGQGGYNEQFF
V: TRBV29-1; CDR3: CSVDDAGPLVNEQFF